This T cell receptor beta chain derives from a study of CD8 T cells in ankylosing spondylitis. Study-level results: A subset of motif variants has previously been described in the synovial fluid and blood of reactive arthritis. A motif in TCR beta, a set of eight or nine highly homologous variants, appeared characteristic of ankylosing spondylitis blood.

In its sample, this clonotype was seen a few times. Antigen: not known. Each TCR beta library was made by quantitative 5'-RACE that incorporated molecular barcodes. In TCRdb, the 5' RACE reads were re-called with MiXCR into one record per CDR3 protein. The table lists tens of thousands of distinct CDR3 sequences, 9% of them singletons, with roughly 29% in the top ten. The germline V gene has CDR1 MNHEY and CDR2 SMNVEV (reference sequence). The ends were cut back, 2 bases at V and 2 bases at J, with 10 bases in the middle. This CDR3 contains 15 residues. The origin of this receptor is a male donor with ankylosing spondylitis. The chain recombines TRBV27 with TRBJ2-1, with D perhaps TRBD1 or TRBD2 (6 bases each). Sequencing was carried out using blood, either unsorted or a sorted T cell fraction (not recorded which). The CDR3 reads CASSLSGGPYNEQFF. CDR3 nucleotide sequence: TGTGCCAGCAGTTTAAGTGGGGGGCCCTACAATGAGCAGTTCTTC.